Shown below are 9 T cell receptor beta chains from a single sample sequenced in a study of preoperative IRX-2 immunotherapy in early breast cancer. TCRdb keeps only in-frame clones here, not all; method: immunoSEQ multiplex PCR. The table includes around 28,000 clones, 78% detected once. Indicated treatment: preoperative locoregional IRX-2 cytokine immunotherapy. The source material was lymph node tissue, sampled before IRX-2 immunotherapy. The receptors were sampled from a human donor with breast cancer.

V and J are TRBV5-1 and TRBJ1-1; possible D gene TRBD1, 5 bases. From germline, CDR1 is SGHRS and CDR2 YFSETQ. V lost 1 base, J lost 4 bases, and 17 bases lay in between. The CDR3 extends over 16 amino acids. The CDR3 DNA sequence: TGCGCCAGCAGCTTGAGATTGCAGGGCGTTGGCACTGAAGCTTTCTTT. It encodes CASSLRLQGVGTEAFF.

The CDR3 is CSGGQGNHEQYF. CDR3 nucleotides: TGCAGCGGGGGACAGGGGAATCACGAGCAGTACTTC. The chain links TRBV29-1 to TRBJ2-7; 10 bases fit TRBD1. The CDR3 loop spans 12 amino acids. V gave up 7 bases and J gave up 5 bases; unmatched junction bases: 5. CDR1 SQVTM and CDR2 ANQGSEA come from the germline V gene.

The CDR3 sequence: CASSAGGNGYTF. The CDR3, as DNA: TGTGCCAGCAGTGCAGGGGGAAATGGCTACACCTTC. The chain carries TRBV28 and TRBJ1-2; 7 bases align to TRBD1. The trim removed 5 bases at V and 6 bases at J, leaving 3 bases unmatched. Germline values: CDR1 MDHEN, CDR2 SYDVKM. This CDR3 has 12 residues.

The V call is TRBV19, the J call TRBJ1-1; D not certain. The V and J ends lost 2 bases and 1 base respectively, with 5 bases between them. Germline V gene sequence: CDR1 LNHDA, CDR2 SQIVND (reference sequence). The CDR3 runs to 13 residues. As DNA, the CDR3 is TGTGCCAGTAGTATACGGGGGAACACTGAAGCTTTCTTT. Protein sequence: CASSIRGNTEAFF.

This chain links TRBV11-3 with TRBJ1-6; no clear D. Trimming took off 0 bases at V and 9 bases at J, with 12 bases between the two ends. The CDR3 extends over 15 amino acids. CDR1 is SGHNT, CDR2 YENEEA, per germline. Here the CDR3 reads CASSLESYRGSPLHF. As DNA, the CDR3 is TGTGCCAGCAGCTTAGAAAGTTACCGGGGTTCACCCCTCCACTTT.

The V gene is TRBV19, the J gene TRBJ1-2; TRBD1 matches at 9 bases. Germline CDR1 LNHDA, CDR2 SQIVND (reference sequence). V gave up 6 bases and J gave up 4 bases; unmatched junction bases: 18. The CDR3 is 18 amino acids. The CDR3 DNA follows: TGTGCCAGTAGCCTCCGCGGGACAGGGTCGACTTTGAGCTATGGCTACACCTTC. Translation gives CASSLRGTGSTLSYGYTF.

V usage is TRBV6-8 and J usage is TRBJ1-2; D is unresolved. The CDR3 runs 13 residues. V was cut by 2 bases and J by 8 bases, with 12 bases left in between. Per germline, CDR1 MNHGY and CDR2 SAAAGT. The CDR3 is CASSYGRAGGYTF. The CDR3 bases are TGTGCCAGCAGTTACGGGAGGGCGGGGGGCTACACCTTC.

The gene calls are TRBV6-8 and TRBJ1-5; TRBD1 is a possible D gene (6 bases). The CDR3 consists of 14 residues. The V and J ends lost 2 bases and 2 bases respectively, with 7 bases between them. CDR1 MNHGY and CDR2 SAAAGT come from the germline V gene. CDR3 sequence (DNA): TGTGCCAGCAGTTACGGGGGCGGCAATCAGCCCCAGCATTTT. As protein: CASSYGGGNQPQHF.

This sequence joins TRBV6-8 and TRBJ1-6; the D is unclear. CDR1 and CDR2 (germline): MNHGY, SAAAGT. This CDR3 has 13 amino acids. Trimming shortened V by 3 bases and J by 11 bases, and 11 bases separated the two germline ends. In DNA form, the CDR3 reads TGTGCCAGCAGTTATGACGTCAACACACCCCTCCACTTT. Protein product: CASSYDVNTPLHF.